These 7 T cell receptor beta chains were all obtained from the same sample, sequenced in a study of T cell clonality in common variable immunodeficiency. Points from the study as a whole: Common variable immunodeficiency TCR beta sequences reportedly had fewer deletions and N-nucleotide insertions.

Repertoires were generated with immunoSEQ multiplex PCR, while TCRdb's copy carries only in-frame clones and drops some. The record shows fewer than 25,000 clones for this sample, with no singletons present. Antigens of these TCRs are unknown. Sequenced sample: peripheral blood mononuclear cells. These receptors were collected from a human donor with common variable immunodeficiency.

A note on this clone: From the germline J gene comes the end of the CDR3, since the read stops 3 residues before it. The V call is TRBV6-1, the J call TRBJ1-4; perhaps TRBD1 as D (5 bases). CDR3 length equals 16 residues. The germline gives CDR1 MNHNS, CDR2 SASEGT. With 4 bases removed from V and 0 bases from J, the gap between germline ends came to 12 bases. CDR3 sequence reads: CASSAYRGATNEKLFF. The part of the CDR3 DNA that was read is TGTGCCAGCAGTGCCTATAGGGGAGCAACTAATGAAAAA.

This clone turned up a few times. The read comes to an end 3 residues before the CDR3 does, leaving the germline J gene to fill in the end. This chain uses TRBV2 with TRBJ2-3; 7 nucleotides line up with TRBD1. The trim removed 5 bases at V and 6 bases at J, leaving 5 bases unmatched. CDR1 and CDR2 from the germline V gene are SNHLY and FYNNEI. The CDR3 runs 13 residues. CDR3 region: CASSPQGRDTQYF. The DNA read from the CDR3 is TGTGCCAGCAGTCCACAGGGGCGCGATACG.

This clone was detected many times. The CDR3 extends 3 residues past the end of the read, so its final part is completed from the germline J gene. V gene TRBV12-3 or TRBV12-4 combines with J gene TRBJ2-7; 7 bases are a match to TRBD1. V gave up 2 bases and J gave up 5 bases; unmatched junction bases: 6. CDR3 length equals 14 residues. The CDR3 spells CASSLSFTGDEQYF. The CDR3 bases that were read are TGTGCCAGCAGTTTAAGCTTTACAGGGGACGAG.

This clone was seen at least ten times. The CDR3 end falls 3 residues outside the read, so it is completed with the germline J gene. V usage is TRBV5-1 and J usage is TRBJ2-5, with D possibly being TRBD1 (6 bases). V lost 4 bases to trimming and J lost 1 base, with 8 bases between them. Germline loops: CDR1 SGHRS, CDR2 YFSETQ. The CDR3 is made up of 13 amino acids. CDR3 DNA (partial): TGCGCCAGCAGCGGGGACACCCAAGAGACC. Residues: CASSGDTQET. The entire CDR3 protein reads CASSGDTQETQYF.

About this clone itself: The CDR3 end falls 3 residues outside the read, so it is completed with the germline J gene. The V gene is TRBV10-3, the J gene TRBJ2-5; possibly TRBD1 or TRBD2 for D (5 bases each). There are 15 residues in the CDR3. V was shortened by 1 base and J by 0 bases, with 9 bases between the two germline ends. In germline, CDR1 is ENHRY, CDR2 SYGVKD. Incomplete CDR3 DNA: TGTGCCATCAGTGAGTATCAGGGAGACCAAGAGACC. Protein product: CAISEYQGDQET. The CDR3 in its entirety is CAISEYQGDQETQYF.

The table lists this clone with a few counts. With the read ending 3 residues before the CDR3 end, the germline J gene is used to fill in that end. This chain uses TRBV7-2 with TRBJ2-3, with 8 bases matching TRBD2. This CDR3 comprises 14 residues. The germline gives CDR1 SGHTA, CDR2 FQGNSA. The CDR3 region is CASSLVSGGGSQYF. The CDR3 DNA, read in part, is TGTGCCAGCAGCTTAGTTTCCGGGGGGGGTTCG.

This clone was detected only a few times. From the germline J gene comes the end of the CDR3, since the read stops 3 residues before it. The V gene is TRBV6-2 or TRBV6-3, the J gene TRBJ1-2; D not certain. The CDR3 extends over 15 amino acids. Per the germline V gene, CDR1 is MNHEY and CDR2 is SVGEGT. CDR3 bases read: TGTGCCAGCACCTTACTGGGCCTATTCAGCGGGGGC. It specifies CASTLLGLFSGG. The CDR3, in full, reads CASTLLGLFSGGYTF.